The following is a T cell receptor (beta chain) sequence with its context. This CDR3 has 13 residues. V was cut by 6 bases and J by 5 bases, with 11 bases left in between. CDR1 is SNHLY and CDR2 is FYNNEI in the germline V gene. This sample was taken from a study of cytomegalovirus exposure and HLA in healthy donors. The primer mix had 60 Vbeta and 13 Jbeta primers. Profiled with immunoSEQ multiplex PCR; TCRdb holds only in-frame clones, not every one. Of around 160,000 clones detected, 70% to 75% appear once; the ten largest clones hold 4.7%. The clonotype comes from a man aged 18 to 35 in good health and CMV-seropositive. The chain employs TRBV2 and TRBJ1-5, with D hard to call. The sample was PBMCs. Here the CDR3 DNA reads TGTGCCAGCAGACGAGCGGGTGATCAGCCCCAGCATTTT. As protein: CASRRAGDQPQHF.